These 16 T cell receptor beta chains were sequenced from one sample in a study of spatial heterogeneity in lung cancer. The study, taken as a whole, reports: Intratumoral expanded alpha and beta TCR counts were found to track tumor mutation counts.

TCRdb re-derived calls from the 5' RACE reads in MiXCR, one entry per CDR3 protein. The sample yields 18,000 or so distinct CDR3 sequences, about 6.3% seen once. Regarding time point: sample taken at primary tumor resection. No antigen has been assigned to these receptors. This material consisted of lung tumor tissue, taken at surgery. The receptors were sampled from a female donor with early-stage non-small cell lung cancer.

V is TRBV18 and J is TRBJ1-2; 9 nucleotides match TRBD1. V trimming: 3 bases; J trimming: 6 bases; junction bases outside the gene matches: 8. The CDR3 has 15 amino acids. Germline CDR1 KGHSH, CDR2 LQKENI. CDR3 sequence: CASSPILQGADGYTF. CDR3 nucleotides: TGTGCCAGCTCACCTATACTACAGGGGGCAGATGGCTACACCTTC.

This clonotype has a count of ten or more. The V call is TRBV6-6, the J call TRBJ2-1, with 10 bases matching TRBD1. The V segment lost 2 bases and the J segment 5 bases; nucleotides outside the gene matches: 3. This CDR3 region has 15 residues. Germline V CDR1 and CDR2: MNHNY, SVGAGI (reference sequence). The CDR3 nucleotides read TGTGCCAGCAGTTACGAGGGACAGGGGAACAATGAGCAGTTCTTC. Protein sequence: CASSYEGQGNNEQFF.

Sample share makes this clonotype medium-sized. V usage is TRBV7-9 and J usage is TRBJ1-4, with D perhaps TRBD1 (6 bases). Deletions cut 5 bases from V and 3 bases from J, with 10 bases between. From germline, CDR1 is SEHNR and CDR2 FQNEAQ (reference sequence). The CDR3 length is 14 residues. The CDR3 DNA sequence: TGTGCCAGCAGCCCGACAGGCCCTAATGAAAAACTGTTTTTT. It translates to CASSPTGPNEKLFF.

This clonotype was seen many times. The chain couples TRBV9 to TRBJ2-1; D gene uncertain. V was pared by 0 bases and J by 4 bases, with 11 bases between. Germline V gene data show CDR1 as SGDLS and CDR2 as YYNGEE. The CDR3 is made up of 15 amino acids. The CDR3 DNA reads TGTGCCAGCAGCGTAGGAACTCAACCATACAATGAGCAGTTCTTC. Translation gives CASSVGTQPYNEQFF. Supplemented by reference TRBV9 and TRBJ2-1, the full variable domain reads DSGVTQTPKHLITATGQRVTLRCSPRSGDLSVYWYQQSLDQGLQFLIQYYNGEERAKGNILERFSAQQFPDLHSELNLSSLELGDSALYFCASSVGTQPYNEQFFGPGTRLTVL.

The sample holds many counts of this clonotype. The chain combines TRBV24-1 with TRBJ2-1, with 7 bases identical to TRBD2. The CDR3 loop spans 14 amino acids. The germline CDR1 and CDR2 sequences are KGHDR and SFDVKD. V lost 2 bases and J lost 9; bases outside the gene matches: 6. CDR3 sequence (DNA): TGTGCCACCAGTGATTACCTCTCGGGGGGTGAGCAGTTCTTC. It codes for CATSDYLSGGEQFF.

This clonotype came up many times. This sequence joins TRBV20-1 and TRBJ1-2; a possible D gene is TRBD1 (5 bases). This CDR3 is built from 15 residues. Trimming stripped 1 base from V and 0 bases from J, with 12 bases between. CDR1 is DFQATT and CDR2 is SNEGSKA in the germline V gene (reference sequence). DNA for the CDR3: TGCAGTGCTAGAGTAGGTTTAGGGGCTAACTATGGCTACACCTTC. Residues: CSARVGLGANYGYTF.

The chain carries TRBV3-1 and TRBJ1-6; D not certain. Trimming left V 4 bases short and J 7 bases short, with 8 bases between. The length of the CDR3 is 13 residues. Germline V CDR1 and CDR2: LGHDT, YNNKEL (reference sequence). CDR3 sequence reads: CASSLAQNSPLHF. CDR3 DNA sequence: TGTGCCAGCAGCCTCGCCCAGAATTCACCCCTCCACTTT.

By frequency in the sample, this clonotype is medium-sized (0.01 to 0.1%). The chain has TRBV20-1 and TRBJ1-2; D might be TRBD1 (6 bases). V was clipped by 3 bases and J by 5 bases, with 25 bases between them. CDR1 is DFQATT, CDR2 SNEGSKA, per germline (reference sequence). The CDR3 is made up of 17 amino acids. CDR3 amino acids: CSASWRRPGGHLYGYTF. CDR3 nucleotide sequence: TGCAGTGCTAGTTGGAGGAGGCCGGGGGGCCATCTTTATGGCTACACCTTC.

By proportion, this clonotype is medium-sized. This chain connects TRBV4-2 to TRBJ2-1; 8 nucleotides align to TRBD2. There are 13 residues in the CDR3. Germline V gives CDR1 LGHNA, CDR2 YNFKEQ. V trimming: 11 bases; J trimming: 5 bases; junction bases outside the gene matches: 8. The CDR3 reads CAGGDSGNNEQFF. The CDR3 region has the DNA TGTGCCGGGGGGGATAGCGGGAACAATGAGCAGTTCTTC.

In its sample, this clonotype was seen many times. The chain combines TRBV9 with TRBJ2-3, with 13 bases identical to TRBD2. The CDR3 covers 16 residues. V lost 0 bases and J lost 4; bases outside the gene matches: 2. The germline CDR1 and CDR2 sequences are SGDLS and YYNGEE. This CDR3 is CASSVGTSGRADTQYF. The DNA of the CDR3 is TGTGCCAGCAGCGTAGGTACTAGCGGGAGGGCAGATACGCAGTATTTT.

The chain carries TRBV6-2 or TRBV6-3 and TRBJ1-5; no clear D. The V end lost 6 bases, the J end lost 3 bases, and 12 bases lay between the germline ends. This CDR3 is 14 amino acids long. CDR1 and CDR2 (germline): MNHEY, SVGEGT. The CDR3 sequence: CASRNSGNNQPQHF. The CDR3 region has the DNA TGTGCCAGCAGGAACTCAGGCAACAATCAGCCCCAGCATTTT.

By share, this clonotype ranks as medium-sized (0.01 to 0.1%). The chain combines TRBV6-6 with TRBJ2-2; D remains unclear. The CDR3 loop spans 13 amino acids. V lost 6 bases and J lost 0, with 5 bases in between. The germline CDR1 and CDR2 sequences are MNHNY and SVGAGI (reference sequence). CDR3 DNA: TGTGCCAGCAGGGGGTCGAACACCGGGGAGCTGTTTTTT. Its protein is CASRGSNTGELFF.

This clonotype was counted at least ten times. V usage is TRBV7-3 and J usage is TRBJ2-1; 7 bases are a match to TRBD2. The CDR3 runs to 15 residues. Germline CDR1 reads SGHTA; CDR2 reads FQGTGA. V was clipped by 2 bases and J by 3 bases; unmatched bases: 4. The CDR3 spells CASSLALAGYNEQFF. CDR3 bases: TGTGCCAGCAGCTTAGCATTAGCGGGCTACAATGAGCAGTTCTTC.

This clonotype was seen repeatedly, ten times or more. This sequence joins TRBV7-2 and TRBJ1-5, with D hard to call. The CDR3 extends over 13 amino acids. Germline V lookup: CDR1 SGHTA, CDR2 FQGNSA. Between the trimmed V and J ends, which lost 5 bases and 9 bases, there was a span of 14 bases. The CDR3 region has the DNA TGTGCCAGCAGCGTCGATACTGGAGGGCCCCAGCATTTT. Its translation is CASSVDTGGPQHF.

Ten or more counts support this clonotype. CDR3 sequence (DNA): TGTGCCAGCAGCTTGTCTGTCGGCGGCGGGAGCTCCTACGAGCAGTACTTC. Translating it yields CASSLSVGGGSSYEQYF. The chain combines TRBV5-4 with TRBJ2-7; TRBD2 agrees at 7 bases. This CDR3 has 17 amino acids. V was pared by 1 base and J by 0 bases, with 10 bases of the junction left unmatched. CDR1 is SGHNT and CDR2 is YYREEE in the germline V gene (reference sequence).

This clonotype was seen at least ten times. The CDR3 DNA reads TGTGCCAGCAGTTCTGAAAAACTGTTTTTT. It encodes CASSSEKLFF. The chain has TRBV25-1 and TRBJ1-4; D is uncertain. Germline V gives CDR1 MGHDK, CDR2 SYGVNS. V lost 5 bases and J 7 bases, leaving 2 bases between the germline ends. The CDR3 sequence is 10 residues long.